Listed below are T cell receptor beta chains from one sample, sequenced in a study of cytomegalovirus exposure and HLA in healthy donors. Only in-frame clones appear in the TCRdb table, and some are missing; sequencing was by immunoSEQ multiplex PCR. The sample lists about 160,000 clones, 60% to 80% occurring once. The sample taken for sequencing was PBMCs. The receptor set was obtained from a woman in her twenties or thirties in good health and CMV-seronegative. The CDR3 runs from the conserved cysteine through the conserved F or W. Fields, in order: V gene, clone size, D gene, J gene, CDR3 protein, CDR3 DNA. The D gene is left open where the match is weak. Only some rows state a clone size, as once, few, many or a class for expanded clones.

v_call: TRBV5-6
clone_size: few
d_call: TRBD1
j_call: TRBJ1-1
cdr3_aa: CASTRGDRTNTEAFF
cdr3_nt: TGTGCCAGCACAAGGGGGGACAGGACGAACACTGAAGCTTTCTTT

v_call: TRBV27
clone_size: NA
d_call: TRBD1
j_call: TRBJ1-1
cdr3_aa: CASSLSGTGGTEAFF
cdr3_nt: TGTGCCAGCAGTCTATCCGGGACAGGGGGCACTGAAGCTTTCTTT

v_call: TRBV2
clone_size: NA
d_call: NA
j_call: TRBJ2-5
cdr3_aa: CASSDSGNPQETQYF
cdr3_nt: TGTGCCAGCAGTGATAGTGGTAATCCCCAAGAGACCCAGTACTTC

v_call: TRBV1
clone_size: NA
d_call: NA
j_call: TRBJ1-1
cdr3_aa: CTSSQDLDRVKNTEAFF
cdr3_nt: TGCACCAGCAGCCAAGACCTCGACAGGGTGAAGAACACTGAAGCTTTCTTT

v_call: TRBV19
clone_size: NA
d_call: NA
j_call: TRBJ1-4
cdr3_aa: CASSIRRDQGEKLFF
cdr3_nt: TGTGCCAGTAGTATAAGGCGGGACCAAGGTGAAAAACTGTTTTTT

v_call: TRBV5-1
clone_size: NA
d_call: NA
j_call: TRBJ2-7
cdr3_aa: CASSHRLGTYEQYF
cdr3_nt: TGCGCCAGCAGCCACAGACTAGGCACCTACGAGCAGTACTTC

v_call: TRBV4-1
clone_size: NA
d_call: TRBD1
j_call: TRBJ1-5
cdr3_aa: CASSQTGGNQPQHF
cdr3_nt: TGCGCCAGCAGCCAGACAGGGGGCAATCAGCCCCAGCATTTT

v_call: TRBV15
clone_size: NA
d_call: NA
j_call: TRBJ1-4
cdr3_aa: CATSRENEGVGKLFF
cdr3_nt: TGTGCCACCAGCAGAGAAAACGAGGGGGTGGGAAAACTGTTTTTT

v_call: TRBV7-7
clone_size: NA
d_call: TRBD2
j_call: TRBJ2-2
cdr3_aa: CASSPSGGAVGELFF
cdr3_nt: TGTGCCAGCAGTCCTAGCGGGGGGGCCGTCGGGGAGCTGTTTTTT

v_call: TRBV29-1
clone_size: few
d_call: NA
j_call: TRBJ2-1
cdr3_aa: CSVGGSGSYNEQFF
cdr3_nt: TGCAGCGTTGGGGGCTCGGGCTCCTACAATGAGCAGTTCTTC

v_call: TRBV5-1
clone_size: NA
d_call: TRBD1
j_call: TRBJ2-3
cdr3_aa: CASSPRTGGTDTQYF
cdr3_nt: TGCGCCAGCAGCCCTCGGACAGGGGGCACAGATACGCAGTATTTT

v_call: TRBV19
clone_size: once
d_call: NA
j_call: TRBJ1-1
cdr3_aa: CASSPGGQTEAFF
cdr3_nt: TGTGCTAGTAGTCCAGGAGGACAGACAGAAGCTTTCTTT

v_call: TRBV6-5
clone_size: NA
d_call: TRBD1
j_call: TRBJ2-5
cdr3_aa: CASSPGTGLQETQYF
cdr3_nt: TGTGCCAGCAGCCCTGGGACAGGGTTACAAGAGACCCAGTACTTC

v_call: TRBV18
clone_size: NA
d_call: TRBD2
j_call: TRBJ2-1
cdr3_aa: CASSPHPTSGGGNEQFF
cdr3_nt: TGTGCCAGCTCACCCCACCCGACTAGCGGGGGCGGCAATGAGCAGTTCTTC

v_call: TRBV2
clone_size: NA
d_call: NA
j_call: TRBJ2-6
cdr3_aa: CASSEGMAGANGLTF
cdr3_nt: TGTGCCAGCAGTGAAGGGATGGCTGGGGCCAACGGCCTGACTTTC

v_call: TRBV6-5
clone_size: NA
d_call: TRBD2
j_call: TRBJ2-1
cdr3_aa: CASSAWGGYNEQFF
cdr3_nt: TGTGCCAGCAGCGCCTGGGGGGGGTACAATGAGCAGTTCTTC

v_call: TRBV7-9
clone_size: NA
d_call: NA
j_call: TRBJ2-5
cdr3_aa: CVSSRRTVTYQETQYF
cdr3_nt: TGTGTCAGCAGCCGCCGGACAGTTACGTACCAAGAGACCCAGTACTTC

v_call: TRBV29-1
clone_size: NA
d_call: TRBD1
j_call: TRBJ2-7
cdr3_aa: CSARGGPGQGSPHEQYF
cdr3_nt: TGCAGCGCCCGGGGGGGACCGGGACAGGGGTCTCCCCACGAGCAGTACTTC

v_call: TRBV6-6
clone_size: NA
d_call: NA
j_call: TRBJ1-1
cdr3_aa: CASMEGKLYTEAFF
cdr3_nt: TGTGCCAGCATGGAGGGGAAGTTATACACTGAAGCTTTCTTT

v_call: TRBV4-1
clone_size: NA
d_call: TRBD2
j_call: TRBJ2-7
cdr3_aa: CASSQDRMIAGGSSYEQYF
cdr3_nt: TGCGCCAGCAGCCAAGATAGGATGATAGCGGGGGGTAGCTCCTACGAGCAGTACTTC

v_call: TRBV5-4
clone_size: NA
d_call: NA
j_call: TRBJ2-5
cdr3_aa: CASSSVQETQYF
cdr3_nt: TGTGCCAGCAGCTCAGTCCAAGAGACCCAGTACTTC

v_call: TRBV11-2
clone_size: NA
d_call: NA
j_call: TRBJ1-2
cdr3_aa: CASSGDGGLHYGYTF
cdr3_nt: TGTGCCAGCAGCGGCGACGGGGGGCTTCACTATGGCTACACCTTC

v_call: TRBV10-3
clone_size: few
d_call: TRBD1
j_call: TRBJ2-6
cdr3_aa: CAISEGGTGGANVLTF
cdr3_nt: TGTGCCATCAGTGAAGGGGGGACAGGTGGGGCCAACGTCCTGACTTTC